The 2 T cell receptor beta chains listed next were all sequenced from one sample in a study of T-cell reconstitution after alpha-beta-depleted transplantation in children. As it was prepared, the TCRbeta library received unique molecular identifiers. In TCRdb, the PCR reads were re-called with MiXCR into one record per CDR3 protein. The sample lists hundreds of thousands of distinct CDR3 sequences, around 20% occurring once. The source material was PBMCs from the stem cell graft donor, sampled from the stem cell graft. The receptors here all came from a human donor who donated a stem cell graft to a child with acute lymphoblastic leukemia.

This clonotype was observed a handful of times. The chain combines TRBV4-1 with TRBJ1-5; the match to TRBD1 covers 7 bases. Trimming took 1 base from V and 6 from J; bases not matched to a gene: 9. The germline V gene has CDR1 MGHRA and CDR2 YSYEKL. This CDR3 spans 16 amino acids. CDR3 in amino acids: CASSQVIDRVCQPQHF. For the CDR3, the DNA is TGCGCCAGCAGCCAAGTGATAGACAGGGTATGTCAGCCCCAGCATTTT.

This clonotype has more than one count but fewer than ten. The V gene is TRBV21-1, the J gene TRBJ2-2. TRBV21-1 is a pseudogene locus. The CDR3 runs to 17 residues. The CDR3 DNA sequence: TGTGCCAGCAGCAAAGCCCCTATTAAGGTTTGGGCCGGGGAGCTGTTTTTT. Translating it yields CASSKAPIKVWAGELFF.